This T cell receptor beta chain was observed in a study of blood T cell repertoires in COVID-19. Study as a whole: The United States, Italy and Spain provided the acute and convalescent COVID-19 samples. The cDNA or gDNA used as material had been derived from T cells, B-cell-depleted T cells, or PBMCs.

In the original processing: The assay estimated nucleated cells by amplifying reference gene primers. Produced via immunoSEQ multiplex PCR; TCRdb's table is partial and in-frame only. That table furnishes V, J and clone size, whereas the DNA furnished D and trimming. This table has some 240,000 clones, about four fifths appearing once. This TCR derives from a woman of 80 years or more with acute or convalescent COVID-19. The sample was peripheral blood.

CDR3 sequence (DNA): TGCGCCAGCAGCCCTAGGGACAGGGGGTTCAGTAATTCACCCCTCCACTTT. Protein: CASSPRDRGFSNSPLHF. The rearrangement joins TRBV23-1 to TRBJ1-6; 11 bases map to TRBD1. Being an ORF, TRBV23-1 has a function that is uncertain. The CDR3 runs 17 residues. With 6 bases clipped from V and 6 bases from J, the junction kept 10 bases outside the gene matches.